The TCR beta chain described here comes from a study of siplizumab effects on memory and regulatory T cells. Broader study findings: The naive T cell population seemed more diverse than memory cells and seemed a major contributor to the alloresponse. Siplizumab significantly reduced alloreactive sequences traceable to unstimulated CD4+ memory cells. Among alloreactive clones, only a minor fraction mapped to unstimulated subsets.

This CDR3 has 11 residues. The V gene lost 3 bases and the J gene lost 8 bases, with 7 bases spanning the gap. The germline V gene has CDR1 KGHSH and CDR2 LQKENI. Sequenced by immunoSEQ multiplex PCR; TCRdb stores in-frame clones only, minus some. The sample lists 80,000 to 130,000 clones, around 95% seen once, with 0.55% to 0.65% in the top ten. Turning to this clone: Its antigen remains unknown.

J is TRBJ1-2 and V is TRBV18; D not resolved. The sequenced sample consisted of Tregs sorted from blood. The source of this sequence is a human donor in good health. The CDR3 is CASSPGWGYTF. CDR3 nucleotides: TGTGCCAGCTCACCGGGCTGGGGCTACACCTTC.